Following are 11 T cell receptor beta chains from one sample sequenced in a study of early T cells in non-severe SARS-CoV-2 infection. A single record per CDR3 protein comes from TCRdb applying MiXCR to the 5' RACE reads. The table records approximately 49,000 distinct CDR3 sequences, approximately 12% of them present only once. Sequenced material: whole blood. Source of these receptors: an adult who was a healthcare worker with PCR-confirmed SARS-CoV-2 infection or an uninfected control (not recorded which).

This clonotype was counted many times. V usage is TRBV6-1 and J usage is TRBJ2-3; 7 bases are a match to TRBD1. V lost 5 bases to trimming and J lost 4 bases; unmatched junction nucleotides: 6. This CDR3 spans 14 amino acids. Looked up from germline, CDR1 is MNHNS and CDR2 is SASEGT. The CDR3 sequence: CASSPRQGPDTQYF. In DNA form, the CDR3 reads TGTGCCAGCAGTCCCCGACAGGGTCCAGATACGCAGTATTTT.

This clonotype was detected many times. The gene calls are TRBV29-1 and TRBJ1-1, with 7 bases identical to TRBD1. Germline CDR1 is SQVTM and CDR2 is ANQGSEA. Unmatched junction bases numbered 10, after V lost 5 bases and J lost 10 bases. This CDR3 has 12 amino acids. This CDR3 reads CSVSRQGGTAFF. The DNA of the CDR3 is TGCAGCGTTTCTCGACAGGGAGGTACAGCTTTCTTT.

CDR3 protein: CASSPPSYEQYF. The CDR3 nucleotides read TGTGCCAGCAGTCCCCCCTCCTACGAGCAGTACTTC. J is TRBJ2-7 and V is TRBV12-3 or TRBV12-4; D is unresolved. The CDR3 has 12 amino acids. Trimming removed 5 bases at V and 0 bases at J, with 5 bases between.

This clonotype was seen more than once but under ten times. The chain carries TRBV24-1 and TRBJ2-7, with D perhaps TRBD2 (6 bases). Germline CDR1 and CDR2: KGHDR and SFDVKD. This CDR3 is built from 12 residues. Trimming took 4 bases from V and 6 from J, leaving 9 bases between them. In DNA, the CDR3 is TGTGCCACCAGTGAATTCGGGGGCGAGCAGTACTTC. It translates to CATSEFGGEQYF.

The chain employs TRBV24-1 and TRBJ2-3, with TRBD2 matching 13 bases. Germline loops: CDR1 KGHDR, CDR2 SFDVKD. J was trimmed by 6 bases and V by 8 bases; bases with no gene match: 7. CDR3 length equals 15 residues. Here the CDR3 reads CATIGTSGGADTQYF. The CDR3 nucleotides are TGTGCCACCATCGGAACTAGCGGGGGGGCGGATACGCAGTATTTT.

This clonotype was seen repeatedly, ten times or more. The chain has TRBV20-1 and TRBJ1-1; unclear D gene. The CDR3 spans 14 residues. Looked up from germline, CDR1 is DFQATT and CDR2 is SNEGSKA (reference sequence). V shed 3 bases and J shed 1 base, with 12 bases lying between them. The CDR3 sequence: CSAREPSWNTEAFF. The CDR3 DNA sequence: TGCAGTGCTAGGGAACCAAGTTGGAACACTGAAGCTTTCTTT.

This clonotype was seen ten or more times. The J gene is TRBJ2-2, the V gene TRBV6-6, with D maybe TRBD2 (5 bases). V lost 10 bases, J lost 1 base, and 16 bases lay in between. Germline V gene data show CDR1 as MNHNY and CDR2 as SVGAGI (reference sequence). The CDR3 is 15 residues long. The CDR3 DNA follows: TGTGCCATTCCAATTACACGGGAGAACACCGGGGAGCTGTTTTTT. It codes for CAIPITRENTGELFF.

This sequence joins TRBV7-3 and TRBJ1-6; D may be TRBD1 (6 bases). This CDR3 is 13 amino acids long. CDR1 and CDR2 (germline): SGHTA, FQGTGA. The ends were cut back, 5 bases at V and 7 bases at J, with 9 bases in the middle. CDR3 DNA: TGTGCCAGCAGCGACACAGGGAATTCACCCCTCCACTTT. Its protein product is CASSDTGNSPLHF.

This clonotype came up many times. The chain joins TRBV12-3 or TRBV12-4 to TRBJ2-2; no clear D. CDR3 size: 14 residues. Trimming left V 3 bases short and J 4 bases short, with 9 bases between. In DNA, the CDR3 is TGTGCCAGCAGTTTCGGCCCGGTCACCGGGGAGCTGTTTTTT. Translated, it gives CASSFGPVTGELFF.

This chain connects TRBV3-1 to TRBJ2-1; D is tentatively TRBD1 or TRBD2 (6 bases each). Between the trimmed V and J ends, which lost 0 bases and 4 bases, there was a span of 10 bases. CDR3 length: 15 amino acids. The germline CDR1 and CDR2 sequences are LGHDT and YNNKEL (reference sequence). The chain's CDR3 is CASSQDWGAYNEQFF. CDR3 in DNA: TGTGCCAGCAGCCAAGATTGGGGGGCTTACAATGAGCAGTTCTTC.

In this sample, this clonotype turned up a few times. The chain combines TRBV5-1 with TRBJ2-2, with D possibly being TRBD1 (6 bases). V was cut by 4 bases and J by 0 bases, with 10 bases left in between. Germline values: CDR1 SGHRS, CDR2 YFSETQ. CDR3 size: 15 residues. CDR3 bases: TGCGCCAGCAGCCCGGGACATTCGAACACCGGGGAGCTGTTTTTT. Amino acids: CASSPGHSNTGELFF.